This TCR beta chain is drawn from a study of blood T cells in healthy people across ages. RNA extraction gave at least 5.5 micrograms of total RNA per sample. Study findings and constraints: Unsorted PBMCs blocked a conclusive comparison of naive and antigen-experienced cells. In these data, TCR beta diversity tracked strongly with naive T cell percentage.

This CDR3 has 12 residues. Germline assignment: CDR1 ENHRY and CDR2 SYGVKD. V shed 7 bases and J shed 6 bases, with 13 bases lying between them. This clonotype has a handful of counts. The antigen remains unidentified. PCR was performed a second time for roughly 7 to 11 cycles using a sample-barcoded 5' primer and a J-beta primer mix. TCRdb reprocessed the 5' RACE reads with MiXCR, giving one entry per CDR3 protein. This table holds 1.6 million or so distinct CDR3 sequences, around 36% found once. This chain connects TRBV10-3 to TRBJ2-7; TRBD1 or TRBD2 may be the D gene (5 bases each). This receptor was obtained from a young woman in good health. The sequencing input was blood. Written as DNA, the CDR3 is TGTGCCATCACCCCCACTGGGGGCGAGCAGTACTTC. Amino acids: CAITPTGGEQYF.